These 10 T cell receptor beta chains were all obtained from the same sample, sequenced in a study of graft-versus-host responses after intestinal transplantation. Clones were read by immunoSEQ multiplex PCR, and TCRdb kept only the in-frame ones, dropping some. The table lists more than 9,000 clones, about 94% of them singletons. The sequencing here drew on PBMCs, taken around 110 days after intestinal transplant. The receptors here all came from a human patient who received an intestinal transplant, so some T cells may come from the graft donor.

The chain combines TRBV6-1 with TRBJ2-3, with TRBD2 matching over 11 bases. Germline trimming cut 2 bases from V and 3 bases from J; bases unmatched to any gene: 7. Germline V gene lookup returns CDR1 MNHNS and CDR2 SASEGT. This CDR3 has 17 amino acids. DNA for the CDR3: TGTGCCAGCAGTGAACTCTACGGGACTAGCGGTACAGATACGCAGTATTTT. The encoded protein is CASSELYGTSGTDTQYF.

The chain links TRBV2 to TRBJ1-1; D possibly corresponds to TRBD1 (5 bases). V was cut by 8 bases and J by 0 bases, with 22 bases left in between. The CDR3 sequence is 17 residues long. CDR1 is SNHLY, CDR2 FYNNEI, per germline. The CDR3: CASLPGTWVYMNTEAFF. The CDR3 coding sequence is TGTGCCAGCCTTCCCGGGACTTGGGTTTACATGAACACTGAAGCTTTCTTT. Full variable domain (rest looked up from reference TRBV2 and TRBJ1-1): EPEVTQTPSHQVTQMGQEVILRCVPISNHLYFYWYRQILGQKVEFLVSFYNNEISEKSEIFDDQFSVERPDGSNFTLKIRSTKLEDSAMYFCASLPGTWVYMNTEAFFGQGTRLTVV.

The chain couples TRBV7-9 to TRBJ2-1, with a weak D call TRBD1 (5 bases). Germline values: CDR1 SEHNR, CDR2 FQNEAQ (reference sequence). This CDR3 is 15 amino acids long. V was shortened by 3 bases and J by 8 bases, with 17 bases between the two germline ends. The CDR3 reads CASSLTSQGFDEQFF. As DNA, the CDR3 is TGTGCCAGCAGCTTGACCTCCCAGGGTTTTGATGAGCAGTTCTTC.

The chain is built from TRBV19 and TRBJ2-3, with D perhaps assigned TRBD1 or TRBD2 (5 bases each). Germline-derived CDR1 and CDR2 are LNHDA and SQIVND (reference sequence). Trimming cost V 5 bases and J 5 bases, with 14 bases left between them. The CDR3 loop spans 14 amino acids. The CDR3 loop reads CASSRNGAKDTQYF. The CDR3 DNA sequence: TGTGCCAGTAGTCGTAACGGGGCAAAAGATACGCAGTATTTT.

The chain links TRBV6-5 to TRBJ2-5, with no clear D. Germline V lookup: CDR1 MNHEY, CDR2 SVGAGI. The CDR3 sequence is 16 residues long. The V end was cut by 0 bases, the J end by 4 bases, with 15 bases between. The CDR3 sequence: CASSYSASGFVETQYF. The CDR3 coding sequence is TGTGCCAGCAGTTACTCGGCCTCAGGTTTCGTAGAGACCCAGTACTTC.

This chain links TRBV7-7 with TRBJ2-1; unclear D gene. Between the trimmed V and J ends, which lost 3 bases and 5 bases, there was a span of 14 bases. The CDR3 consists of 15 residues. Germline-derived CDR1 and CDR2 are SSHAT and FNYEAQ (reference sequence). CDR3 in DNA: TGTGCCAGCAGCTTGACACCTTCTGCGGACAATGAGCAGTTCTTC. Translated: CASSLTPSADNEQFF.

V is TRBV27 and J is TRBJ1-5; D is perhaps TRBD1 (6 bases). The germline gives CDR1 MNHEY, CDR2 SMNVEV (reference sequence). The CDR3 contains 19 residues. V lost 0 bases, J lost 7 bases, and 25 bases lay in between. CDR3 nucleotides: TGTGCCAGCAGTTTATCGAATAAAAAAGGGACACGGGGAGACCAGCCCCAGCATTTT. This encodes CASSLSNKKGTRGDQPQHF.

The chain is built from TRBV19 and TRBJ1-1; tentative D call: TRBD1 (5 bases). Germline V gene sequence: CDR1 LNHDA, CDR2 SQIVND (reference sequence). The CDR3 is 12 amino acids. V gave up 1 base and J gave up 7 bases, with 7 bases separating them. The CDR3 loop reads CASSIGGVEAFF. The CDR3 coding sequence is TGTGCCAGTAGTATAGGGGGGGTTGAAGCTTTCTTT.

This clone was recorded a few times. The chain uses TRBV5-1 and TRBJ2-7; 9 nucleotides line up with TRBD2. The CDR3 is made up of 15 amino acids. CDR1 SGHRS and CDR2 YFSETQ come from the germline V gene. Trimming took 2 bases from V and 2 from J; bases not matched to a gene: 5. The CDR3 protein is CASSFASGDTYEQYF. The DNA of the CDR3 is TGCGCCAGCAGCTTCGCTAGCGGGGATACCTACGAGCAGTACTTC.

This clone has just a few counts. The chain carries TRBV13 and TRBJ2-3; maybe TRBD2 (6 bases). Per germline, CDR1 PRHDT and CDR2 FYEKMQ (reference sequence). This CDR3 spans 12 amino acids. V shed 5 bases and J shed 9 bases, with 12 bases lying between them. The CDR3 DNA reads TGTGCCAGCAGCCTCGGAGGGAGAACGCAGTATTTT. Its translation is CASSLGGRTQYF.